One and the same sample provided the 16 T cell receptor beta chains below, sequenced in a study of T cell repertoires in cytomegalovirus infection. TCRdb passed the reads through MiXCR, listing each CDR3 protein once. The sample contains under 250,000 distinct CDR3 sequences, under 8.5% of which appear only once. The sample comprised PBMCs. Source of these receptors: a human donor in good health (CMV status not recorded). Some clones in this sample may be carry-over from other donors' samples.

This clonotype was recorded many times. The V call is TRBV6-2 or TRBV6-3, the J call TRBJ1-5; TRBD1 is a possible D gene (5 bases). Germline V CDR1 and CDR2: MNHEY, SVGEGT. The germline V and J ends were trimmed by 9 bases and 0 bases, with 21 bases remaining between them. CDR3 length: 17 residues. Here the CDR3 reads CASLPGLGGDSNQPQHF. The CDR3 DNA reads TGTGCCAGTCTACCCGGCCTCGGAGGGGATAGCAATCAGCCCCAGCATTTT.

The genes are TRBV9 and TRBJ2-7; the D call may be TRBD1 or TRBD2 (5 bases each). The CDR3 is made up of 12 amino acids. Between the trimmed V and J ends, which lost 3 bases and 7 bases, there was a span of 11 bases. Germline V gives CDR1 SGDLS, CDR2 YYNGEE. The CDR3 DNA reads TGTGCCAGCAGCGCGGGACCGACGGAGCAGTACTTC. This codes for CASSAGPTEQYF.

This clonotype was recorded many times. The rearrangement links TRBV20-1 to TRBJ1-3; 9 bases match TRBD1. In germline, CDR1 is DFQATT, CDR2 SNEGSKA (reference sequence). Trimming cost V 4 bases and J 1 base; bases outside gene matches: 11. The CDR3 consists of 17 residues. The CDR3 bases are TGCAGTGCTATCCCCCCTCCGGGACAGGGTTCTGGAAACACCATATATTTT. It is translated as CSAIPPPGQGSGNTIYF.

The sample holds a few counts of this clonotype. CDR3 loop: CASSRTRTGNTGELFF. CDR3 in DNA: TGTGCCAGCAGCCGAACTCGGACAGGGAACACCGGGGAGCTGTTTTTT. This chain uses TRBV6-5 with TRBJ2-2, with 7 bases identical to TRBD1. Trimming took 6 bases from V and 1 from J; bases not matched to a gene: 8. Per the germline V gene, CDR1 is MNHEY and CDR2 is SVGAGI. This CDR3 contains 16 residues.

This clonotype has a count of ten or more. The J gene is TRBJ1-1, the V gene TRBV6-2 or TRBV6-3; D uncertain. The germline V and J ends were trimmed by 0 bases and 1 base, with 6 bases remaining between them. Germline assignment: CDR1 MNHEY and CDR2 SVGEGT. The CDR3 consists of 14 residues. The CDR3 reads CASSYSGRNTEAFF. Here the CDR3 DNA reads TGTGCCAGCAGTTACTCGGGGAGGAACACTGAAGCTTTCTTT.

This clonotype was counted ten times or more. This chain joins TRBV30 and TRBJ1-1, with no clear D. V was cut by 2 bases and J by 0 bases, with 1 base left in between. Per the germline V gene, CDR1 is GTSNPN and CDR2 is SVGIG (reference sequence). The CDR3 has 11 residues. The CDR3 sequence: CAWSMNTEAFF. Here the CDR3 DNA reads TGTGCCTGGAGTATGAACACTGAAGCTTTCTTT. Full variable domain (rest looked up from reference TRBV30 and TRBJ1-1): SQTIHQWPATLVQPVGSPLSLECTVEGTSNPNLYWYRQAAGRGLQLLFYSVGIGQISSEVPQNLSASRPQDRQFILSSKKLLLSDSGFYLCAWSMNTEAFFGQGTRLTVV.

This clonotype occurred a few times. The V gene is TRBV29-1, the J gene TRBJ2-7; TRBD1 agrees at 9 bases. This CDR3 contains 16 residues. The junction had 11 bases not matched to a gene; V was cut back by 3 bases and J by 2 bases. Germline lookup yields CDR1 SQVTM and CDR2 ANQGSEA. DNA for the CDR3: TGCAGCGTTGAGGGGTCTCGGACAGGGGAGCCCTACGAGCAGTACTTC. It yields the protein CSVEGSRTGEPYEQYF.

This clonotype showed up many times. The chain has TRBV2 and TRBJ1-2; 8 positions agree with TRBD1. V lost 5 bases to trimming and J lost 5 bases; unmatched junction nucleotides: 13. The CDR3 spans 16 residues. CDR1 is SNHLY and CDR2 is FYNNEI in the germline V gene. For the CDR3, the DNA is TGTGCCAGCAGTCCTCAGGGACAGGCGCGGAGGTATGGCTACACCTTC. Translation: CASSPQGQARRYGYTF.

This clonotype came up many times. The genes are TRBV7-2 and TRBJ2-2, with D uncertain. CDR3 length: 14 residues. V was trimmed by 5 bases and J by 1 base, leaving 8 bases between them. The germline V gene has CDR1 SGHTA and CDR2 FQGNSA. CDR3 protein: CASSRSGNTGELFF. In DNA form, the CDR3 reads TGTGCCAGCAGCAGATCAGGGAACACCGGGGAGCTGTTTTTT.

This clonotype was seen repeatedly, ten times or more. This rearrangement joins TRBV19 to TRBJ2-4, with 7 nucleotides matching TRBD1. V dropped 11 bases and J dropped 4; count of bases not matched to a gene: 11. Germline assignment: CDR1 LNHDA and CDR2 SQIVND (reference sequence). This CDR3 has 14 residues. The CDR3 loop is CASNPGTEKNIQYF. The CDR3 DNA is TGTGCCTCCAATCCCGGGACAGAAAAAAACATTCAGTACTTC.

The chain is built from TRBV7-9 and TRBJ1-1; 8 bases line up with TRBD1. After removal of 3 bases from V and 3 bases from J, the junction contained 6 bases not matched to a gene. This CDR3 spans 15 amino acids. CDR1 and CDR2 from the germline V gene are SEHNR and FQNEAQ (reference sequence). CDR3 sequence: CASSLDRVRDTEAFF. Written as DNA, the CDR3 is TGTGCCAGCAGCTTGGACAGGGTACGGGACACTGAAGCTTTCTTT.

At least ten counts were recorded for this clonotype. The rearrangement joins TRBV11-3 to TRBJ2-2; the D gene is possibly TRBD1 (6 bases). The V gene's germline CDR1 is SGHNT and CDR2 YENEEA. This CDR3 has 17 amino acids. Trimming took 2 bases from V and 0 from J, leaving 13 bases between them. CDR3 in amino acids: CASSLTGQGPNTGELFF. CDR3 DNA sequence: TGTGCCAGCAGCTTAACAGGGCAGGGGCCGAACACCGGGGAGCTGTTTTTT.

The chain employs TRBV5-1 and TRBJ2-5; TRBD2 aligns across 14 bases. The CDR3 spans 17 residues. J was trimmed by 1 base and V by 4 bases; bases with no gene match: 6. Germline CDR1 is SGHRS and CDR2 is YFSETQ. The CDR3 region is CASSDGLAGGTQETQYF. CDR3 bases: TGCGCCAGCAGCGACGGACTAGCGGGGGGCACCCAAGAGACCCAGTACTTC.

In this sample, this clonotype turned up a few times. The gene calls are TRBV3-1 and TRBJ2-6; maybe TRBD2 (5 bases). V gave up 8 bases and J gave up 0 bases, with 11 bases separating them. The CDR3 runs 15 residues. Germline V lookup: CDR1 LGHDT, CDR2 YNNKEL (reference sequence). In DNA, the CDR3 is TGTGCCAGCGGACTGTTTAGCTCTGGGGCCAACGTCCTGACTTTC. Translating it yields CASGLFSSGANVLTF.

This clonotype was recorded many times. The V gene is TRBV5-5, the J gene TRBJ1-2; the D is unclear. The CDR3 is made up of 12 amino acids. Germline V gives CDR1 SGHKS, CDR2 YYEKEE (reference sequence). Trimming took 1 base from V and 6 from J, leaving 7 bases between them. In nucleotides, the CDR3 is TGTGCCAGCAGCTTGCAGGCACATGGCTACACCTTC. It yields the protein CASSLQAHGYTF.

This clonotype was detected many times. The gene calls are TRBV19 and TRBJ2-6; D unclear. V was trimmed by 2 bases and J by 2 bases, leaving 7 bases between them. The CDR3 runs to 15 residues. From germline, CDR1 is LNHDA and CDR2 SQIVND (reference sequence). The CDR3 here is CASSIKGAGANVLTF. CDR3 DNA sequence: TGTGCCAGTAGTATAAAGGGTGCTGGGGCCAACGTCCTGACTTTC.